The 19 T cell receptor beta chains below all came from one sample that was sequenced in a study of blood T cell repertoires in COVID-19. The method was immunoSEQ multiplex PCR; TCRdb's version includes in-frame clones alone and lacks a portion of them. The sample contains approximately 160,000 clones, 80% to 95% of which appear only once. Sequencing was carried out using peripheral blood. Receptors were obtained from a woman aged 55-69 years with COVID-19, enrolled during active disease.

The chain combines TRBV4-3 with TRBJ2-1; the match to TRBD1 covers 8 bases. V shed 4 bases, J shed 6 bases, and the junction held 5 bases outside the gene matches. Germline V CDR1 and CDR2: LGHNA, YSLEER. The CDR3 consists of 14 residues. Written as DNA, the CDR3 is TGCGCCAGCAGCCGGACAGGGCGGGGCAATGAGCAGTTCTTC. Amino acids: CASSRTGRGNEQFF.

The V and J genes are TRBV16 and TRBJ1-6; no firm D call. The germline CDR1 and CDR2 sequences are KGHSY and FQNENV. The V end lost 0 bases, the J end lost 4 bases, and 10 bases lay between the germline ends. This CDR3 has 16 amino acids. CDR3 nucleotides: TGTGCCAGCAGCCAATCACGCGGTGTTTATAATTCACCCCTCCACTTT. Protein product: CASSQSRGVYNSPLHF. Drawing the rest from reference TRBV16 and TRBJ1-6, the complete variable domain is GEEVAQTPKHLVRGEGQKAKLYCAPIKGHSYVFWYQQVLKNEFKFLISFQNENVFDETGMPKERFSAKCLPNSPCSLEIQATKLEDSAVYFCASSQSRGVYNSPLHFGNGTRLTVT.

The CDR3 here is CASSIQGGNTEAFF. CDR3 nucleotides: TGTGCCAGTAGTATACAGGGAGGGAACACTGAAGCTTTCTTT. This chain joins TRBV19 and TRBJ1-1; D might be TRBD1 (5 bases). Germline assignment: CDR1 LNHDA and CDR2 SQIVND (reference sequence). The CDR3 is 14 amino acids. Trimming pared 2 bases from V and 1 base from J, leaving 8 bases between.

The CDR3 nucleotides are TGTGCCAGTAGACCCCAGGGGGCGGGAGGCTACACCTTC. It specifies CASRPQGAGGYTF. The chain couples TRBV19 to TRBJ1-2, with 8 bases identical to TRBD1. Germline CDR1 LNHDA, CDR2 SQIVND (reference sequence). With 6 bases clipped from V and 8 bases from J, the junction kept 8 bases outside the gene matches. The CDR3 runs to 13 residues. The whole variable domain, filled in from reference TRBV19 and TRBJ1-2, reads DGGITQSPKYLFRKEGQNVTLSCEQNLNHDAMYWYRQDPGQGLRLIYYSQIVNDFQKGDIAEGYSVSREKKESFPLTVTSAQKNPTAFYLCASRPQGAGGYTFGSGTRLTVV.

In this sample, this clone turned up once. The CDR3 nucleotides are TGTGCCAGCAGCTTAGGGGACGGGGGGCTCTACGAGCAGTACTTC. This codes for CASSLGDGGLYEQYF. The chain has TRBV7-2 and TRBJ2-7, with a possible D match to TRBD2 (7 bases). CDR1 SGHTA and CDR2 FQGNSA come from the germline V gene. V shed 1 base and J shed 3 bases, with 13 bases lying between them. The CDR3 has 15 residues. Full variable domain (missing parts from reference TRBV7-2 and TRBJ2-7): GAGVSQSPSNKVTEKGKDVELRCDPISGHTALYWYRQSLGQGLEFLIYFQGNSAPDKSGLPSDRFSAERTGGSVSTLTIQRTQQEDSAVYLCASSLGDGGLYEQYFGPGTRLTVT.

This clone was seen just once. The genes are TRBV6-6 and TRBJ1-5; 9 bases align to TRBD1. CDR3 size: 14 residues. V lost 7 bases, J lost 4 bases, and 5 bases stayed unmatched. Germline lookup yields CDR1 MNHNY and CDR2 SVGAGI (reference sequence). DNA of the CDR3: TGTGCCAGCAATTCACAGGGGGCGAATCAGCCCCAGCATTTT. Translated, it gives CASNSQGANQPQHF.

The chain recombines TRBV7-6 with TRBJ1-5; 7 positions match TRBD1. The CDR3 has 16 amino acids. The V gene end was trimmed by 2 bases and the J gene end by 6 bases; junction bases not matched to a gene: 10. Per germline, CDR1 SGHVS and CDR2 FNYEAQ. Written as DNA, the CDR3 is TGTGCCAGCAGCTTAAATTGGCAGGGGGTGGTTCAGCCCCAGCATTTT. Its protein product is CASSLNWQGVVQPQHF.

The chain joins TRBV6-5 to TRBJ2-1, with TRBD2 matching over 7 bases. The trim removed 6 bases at V and 9 bases at J, leaving 5 bases unmatched. Germline V gene lookup returns CDR1 MNHEY and CDR2 SVGAGI. The CDR3 is 12 amino acids. The CDR3 reads CASRGGYGEQFF. CDR3 sequence (DNA): TGTGCCAGCAGGGGGGGGTATGGTGAGCAGTTCTTC.

The chain carries TRBV18 and TRBJ1-3, with no clear D. V was cut by 1 base and J by 4 bases, with 11 bases left in between. The CDR3 extends over 15 amino acids. CDR1 and CDR2 (germline): KGHSH, LQKENI. The chain's CDR3 is CASSPLSGSGNTIYF. DNA of the CDR3: TGTGCCAGCTCACCACTATCCGGGTCCGGAAACACCATATATTTT.

In its sample, this clone was seen once. The gene calls are TRBV5-1 and TRBJ1-6; the D is unclear. V lost 5 bases and J lost 10, with 19 bases in between. Germline V CDR1 and CDR2: SGHRS, YFSETQ. The CDR3 sequence is 15 residues long. DNA of the CDR3: TGCGCCAGCAGGCCCGGTCGGGTCCCGAACTCACCCCTCCACTTT. The encoded protein is CASRPGRVPNSPLHF.

CDR3 coding DNA: TGTGCCAGTAGCTCGTTCGGCAATCAGCCCCAGCATTTT. The encoded protein is CASSSFGNQPQHF. The chain is built from TRBV19 and TRBJ1-5; unclear D gene. The CDR3 is made up of 13 amino acids. Trimming pared 6 bases from V and 2 bases from J, leaving 8 bases between. The germline gives CDR1 LNHDA, CDR2 SQIVND (reference sequence).

The rearrangement links TRBV29-1 to TRBJ2-7; D may be TRBD1 (7 bases). This CDR3 is built from 15 residues. Germline V lookup: CDR1 SQVTM, CDR2 ANQGSEA. Trimming pared 4 bases from V and 2 bases from J, leaving 18 bases between. Here the CDR3 reads CSVAFGGQGAYEQYF. CDR3 bases: TGCAGCGTTGCGTTTGGGGGGCAGGGGGCCTACGAGCAGTACTTC.

The chain uses TRBV7-3 and TRBJ2-2, with TRBD1 as a possible D gene (6 bases). Trimming took off 4 bases at V and 6 bases at J, with 9 bases between the two ends. There are 13 residues in the CDR3. Germline CDR1 and CDR2: SGHTA and FQGTGA. The CDR3 spells CASSWTVPGELFF. The CDR3 nucleotides read TGTGCCAGCAGCTGGACAGTGCCCGGGGAGCTGTTTTTT.

The V call is TRBV7-2, the J call TRBJ2-1, with 8 positions matching TRBD2. Germline CDR1 is SGHTA and CDR2 is FQGNSA. V shed 4 bases, J shed 6 bases, and the junction held 5 bases outside the gene matches. This CDR3 is 14 amino acids long. Here the CDR3 DNA reads TGTGCCAGCAGCTCGGGACTAGAGATCAATGAGCAGTTCTTC. This sequence encodes CASSSGLEINEQFF.

The genes are TRBV9 and TRBJ1-2; TRBD1 agrees at 7 bases. Per the germline V gene, CDR1 is SGDLS and CDR2 is YYNGEE. The CDR3 runs 16 residues. V lost 0 bases and J lost 8; bases outside the gene matches: 13. The CDR3 loop is CASSVALTGFGWGYTF. The CDR3 DNA is TGTGCCAGCAGCGTAGCCTTGACAGGGTTCGGTTGGGGCTACACCTTC.

The V gene is TRBV7-9, the J gene TRBJ1-2; a weak D match, TRBD1 (5 bases). Germline values: CDR1 SEHNR, CDR2 FQNEAQ (reference sequence). V shed 8 bases and J shed 2 bases, with 15 bases lying between them. The CDR3 length is 14 residues. In DNA form, the CDR3 reads TGTGCCAGCCGAGGTTGGGGGGAGAACTATGGCTACACCTTC. Translated, it gives CASRGWGENYGYTF.

This chain uses TRBV19 with TRBJ1-3, with a weak D call TRBD1 (6 bases). Germline loops: CDR1 LNHDA, CDR2 SQIVND (reference sequence). This CDR3 has 17 residues. V was trimmed by 0 bases and J by 2 bases, leaving 14 bases between them. The CDR3 spells CASSIDPTGSTGNTIYF. The CDR3 DNA follows: TGTGCCAGTAGTATAGATCCGACAGGATCAACTGGAAACACCATATATTTT. The full variable domain, rest sourced from reference TRBV19 and TRBJ1-3, is DGGITQSPKYLFRKEGQNVTLSCEQNLNHDAMYWYRQDPGQGLRLIYYSQIVNDFQKGDIAEGYSVSREKKESFPLTVTSAQKNPTAFYLCASSIDPTGSTGNTIYFGEGSWLTVV.

The rearrangement joins TRBV25-1 to TRBJ1-2; TRBD1 aligns across 10 bases. J was trimmed by 5 bases and V by 6 bases; bases with no gene match: 3. This CDR3 has 13 amino acids. From germline, CDR1 is MGHDK and CDR2 SYGVNS. For the CDR3, the DNA is TGTGCCAGCAGATGGACAGGGGGATATGGCTACACCTTC. Translating it yields CASRWTGGYGYTF.

V and J are TRBV13 and TRBJ1-2; the D gene is possibly TRBD1 (6 bases). CDR3 length equals 15 residues. The germline V gene has CDR1 PRHDT and CDR2 FYEKMQ (reference sequence). V shed 1 base and J shed 1 base, with 10 bases lying between them. CDR3 in DNA: TGTGCCAGCAGCTTAGCGGGGGGCTTTAACTATGGCTACACCTTC. Translation: CASSLAGGFNYGYTF.